Shown below are 25 T cell receptor beta chains from a single sample sequenced in a study of blood T cell repertoires in COVID-19. Libraries were prepared by immunoSEQ multiplex PCR; TCRdb keeps only in-frame clonotypes and omits some of them. The table includes around 63,000 clones, about 76% detected once. The material sequenced was peripheral blood. These receptors originate from a woman aged 80 or over with active or convalescent COVID-19.

The genes are TRBV5-6 and TRBJ2-2, with TRBD2 matching over 10 bases. Germline CDR1 SGHDT, CDR2 YYEEEE. CDR3 length: 16 amino acids. Losses at the gene ends were 3 bases for V and 4 bases for J; bases not matched to a gene: 6. The CDR3 DNA sequence: TGTGCCAGCAGCTCCGCTTCTAGCGGGGGCACCGGGGAGCTGTTTTTT. Amino acids: CASSSASSGGTGELFF.

V and J are TRBV5-4 and TRBJ1-3; 8 bases match TRBD1. J gave up 3 bases and V 3 bases, and 5 bases lay outside the gene matches. The CDR3 runs to 15 residues. Germline V gene data show CDR1 as SGHNT and CDR2 as YYREEE (reference sequence). The CDR3 coding sequence is TGTGCCAGCAGCTCCCCCGGGACAGGTGGAAACACCATATATTTT. Translated, it gives CASSSPGTGGNTIYF.

V gene TRBV10-2 combines with J gene TRBJ2-3, with a tentative D call TRBD2 (6 bases). The germline V gene has CDR1 WSHSY and CDR2 SAAADI. V shed 0 bases and J shed 3 bases, with 13 bases lying between them. This CDR3 has 16 amino acids. CDR3 residues: CASSESPGRGTDTQYF. CDR3 nucleotides: TGCGCCAGCAGTGAGTCCCCGGGGCGGGGAACAGATACGCAGTATTTT.

The V call is TRBV5-1, the J call TRBJ2-1; 7 positions match TRBD2. The CDR3 covers 16 residues. V shed 2 bases and J 8 bases; nucleotides not matched to a gene: 13. The germline V gene has CDR1 SGHRS and CDR2 YFSETQ. This CDR3 is CASSLTGTTDVDEQFF. The CDR3 DNA sequence: TGCGCCAGCAGCTTAACCGGGACTACGGATGTGGATGAGCAGTTCTTC. Full variable domain (missing parts from reference TRBV5-1 and TRBJ2-1): KAGVTQTPRYLIKTRGQQVTLSCSPISGHRSVSWYQQTPGQGLQFLFEYFSETQRNKGNFPGRFSGRQFSNSRSEMNVSTLELGDSALYLCASSLTGTTDVDEQFFGPGTRLTVL.

Remarks on this clone: Other DNA sequences within the sample encode an identical CDR3. The genes are TRBV19 and TRBJ1-1; D gene uncertain. V lost 3 bases, J lost 4 bases, and 9 bases lay in between. Germline V gene sequence: CDR1 LNHDA, CDR2 SQIVND (reference sequence). The CDR3 contains 13 residues. The CDR3 is CASSIPGSTEAFF. CDR3 bases: TGTGCCAGTAGTATCCCAGGCAGCACTGAAGCTTTCTTT.

The table lists this clone with a few counts. The genes are TRBV29-1 and TRBJ1-2, with 9 bases identical to TRBD1. Germline V gene data show CDR1 as SQVTM and CDR2 as ANQGSEA. V was clipped by 2 bases and J by 4 bases; unmatched bases: 14. The CDR3 extends over 17 amino acids. CDR3 protein: CSVEKGQGRREAYGYTF. The CDR3 DNA is TGCAGCGTTGAAAAAGGACAGGGGAGGCGAGAGGCCTATGGCTACACCTTC.

The chain uses TRBV7-2 and TRBJ2-5; 7 nucleotides match TRBD2. CDR3 length equals 15 residues. V lost 2 bases to trimming and J lost 2 bases; unmatched junction nucleotides: 5. Germline lookup yields CDR1 SGHTA and CDR2 FQGNSA. CDR3 nucleotide sequence: TGTGCCAGCAGCTTAAGTACAGCGGGGCAAGAGACCCAGTACTTC. It codes for CASSLSTAGQETQYF.

The chain combines TRBV7-2 with TRBJ1-4; 8 bases fit TRBD1. This CDR3 is 15 amino acids long. J was trimmed by 7 bases and V by 1 base; bases with no gene match: 5. The germline CDR1 and CDR2 sequences are SGHTA and FQGNSA. The CDR3, as DNA: TGTGCCAGCAGCTTAGATCAGGGGGCTTCTGAAAAACTGTTTTTT. It specifies CASSLDQGASEKLFF.

This chain uses TRBV5-1 with TRBJ2-3, with 8 positions matching TRBD2. Germline V gene sequence: CDR1 SGHRS, CDR2 YFSETQ. The CDR3 extends over 16 amino acids. V lost 4 bases and J lost 2; bases outside the gene matches: 9. CDR3 bases: TGCGCCAGCAGCCGTGGACTAGCAGGAGACACAGATACGCAGTATTTT. Translation: CASSRGLAGDTDTQYF.

The gene calls are TRBV7-9 and TRBJ2-7, with TRBD1 matching 10 bases. V shed 3 bases, J shed 7 bases, and the junction held 12 bases outside the gene matches. The CDR3 has 16 residues. CDR1 and CDR2 (germline): SEHNR, FQNEAQ (reference sequence). The CDR3 sequence is CASSFASGTGAGEQYF. The CDR3 DNA reads as TGTGCCAGCAGCTTTGCCTCCGGGACAGGGGCCGGGGAGCAGTACTTC.

This chain joins TRBV5-8 and TRBJ1-1; TRBD1 aligns across 10 bases. The CDR3 is 15 residues long. Germline V gives CDR1 SGHTS, CDR2 YDEGEE. The ends lost 5 bases at V and 4 bases at J; junction bases unmatched: 8. The CDR3 DNA is TGTGCCAGCAGAGGGGACAGGGGTCTCGGCACTGAAGCTTTCTTT. Amino acids: CASRGDRGLGTEAFF.

The gene calls are TRBV5-4 and TRBJ2-7; 8 bases fit TRBD2. Unmatched junction bases numbered 5, after V lost 3 bases and J lost 3 bases. Germline V CDR1 and CDR2: SGHNT, YYREEE (reference sequence). This CDR3 contains 14 residues. CDR3 region: CASSSRGGNYEQYF. DNA of the CDR3: TGTGCCAGCAGCTCTCGGGGGGGTAACTACGAGCAGTACTTC.

The chain carries TRBV5-6 and TRBJ2-5; 9 bases map to TRBD2. The CDR3 is 15 residues long. The germline gives CDR1 SGHDT, CDR2 YYEEEE. Losses at the gene ends were 2 bases for V and 2 bases for J; bases not matched to a gene: 4. The CDR3 DNA sequence: TGTGCCAGCAGCTTAAGACTAGCGGATCAAGAGACCCAGTACTTC. As protein: CASSLRLADQETQYF.

The chain uses TRBV24-1 and TRBJ2-6; D might be TRBD1 (6 bases). The CDR3 loop spans 15 amino acids. V was pared by 4 bases and J by 4 bases, with 10 bases between. In germline, CDR1 is KGHDR, CDR2 SFDVKD. CDR3 amino acids: CATSDSGVGANVLTF. In DNA, the CDR3 is TGTGCCACCAGTGACTCAGGGGTGGGGGCCAACGTCCTGACTTTC.

This chain uses TRBV27 with TRBJ2-1; TRBD1 might be the D (5 bases). The CDR3 is 12 amino acids. V lost 2 bases, J lost 12 bases, and 11 bases lay in between. CDR1 MNHEY and CDR2 SMNVEV come from the germline V gene (reference sequence). In nucleotides, the CDR3 is TGTGCCAGCAGTTTAATAGGGGCCTTGCAGTTCTTC. Protein product: CASSLIGALQFF.

The chain joins TRBV5-1 to TRBJ2-1, with 13 bases lining up with TRBD2. This CDR3 contains 15 residues. With 1 base clipped from V and 9 bases from J, the junction kept 4 bases outside the gene matches. Per the germline V gene, CDR1 is SGHRS and CDR2 is YFSETQ. CDR3 loop: CASSLTSGGAVEQFF. The CDR3 DNA is TGCGCCAGCAGCTTGACTAGCGGGGGGGCGGTTGAGCAGTTCTTC.

The rearrangement joins TRBV6-2 or TRBV6-3 to TRBJ1-6, with 7 positions matching TRBD1. Losses at the gene ends were 5 bases for V and 0 bases for J; bases not matched to a gene: 7. The germline CDR1 and CDR2 sequences are MNHEY and SVGEGT. The CDR3 has 17 residues. CDR3 sequence (DNA): TGTGCCAGCAGTATCCCGACAGGGAGCTCCTATAATTCACCCCTCCACTTT. Protein sequence: CASSIPTGSSYNSPLHF.

The chain has TRBV12-3 or TRBV12-4 and TRBJ1-2; 9 bases line up with TRBD1. The CDR3 contains 13 residues. V gave up 6 bases and J gave up 6 bases; unmatched junction bases: 5. CDR3 sequence: CASRTTGGHGYTF. CDR3 in DNA: TGTGCCAGCAGGACCACAGGGGGCCATGGCTACACCTTC.

The chain joins TRBV9 to TRBJ1-4, with D possibly matching TRBD1 (6 bases). CDR1 and CDR2 (germline): SGDLS, YYNGEE. Trimming pared 4 bases from V and 6 bases from J, leaving 13 bases between. The CDR3 is made up of 14 amino acids. Here the CDR3 reads CASSPGTSYEKLFF. The CDR3 coding sequence is TGTGCCAGCAGCCCCGGGACATCTTATGAAAAACTGTTTTTT.

This clone came up a few times. The V call is TRBV7-2, the J call TRBJ1-2; D is uncertain. This CDR3 contains 16 residues. The germline V gene has CDR1 SGHTA and CDR2 FQGNSA. Between the trimmed V and J ends, which lost 2 bases and 4 bases, there was a span of 17 bases. The DNA of the CDR3 is TGTGCCAGCAGCTTAAGCTCGGGGAACTTGGGCTATGGCTACACCTTC. Translated: CASSLSSGNLGYGYTF.

This clone was counted between two and nine times. The chain joins TRBV29-1 to TRBJ2-3; 9 nucleotides match TRBD2. Germline lookup yields CDR1 SQVTM and CDR2 ANQGSEA. This CDR3 is 15 amino acids long. The trim removed 6 bases at V and 2 bases at J, leaving 9 bases unmatched. The chain's CDR3 is CSVLGSGGTTDTQYF. The CDR3 coding sequence is TGCAGCGTCCTGGGTAGCGGGGGCACCACAGATACGCAGTATTTT.

The chain combines TRBV7-9 with TRBJ1-3, with 9 bases lining up with TRBD1. The CDR3 length is 16 residues. Germline CDR1 reads SEHNR; CDR2 reads FQNEAQ (reference sequence). The junction had 7 bases not matched to a gene; V was cut back by 5 bases and J by 2 bases. The CDR3 protein is CASSQDRGLTGNTIYF. Here the CDR3 DNA reads TGTGCCAGCAGCCAAGACAGGGGGTTAACTGGAAACACCATATATTTT.

The chain employs TRBV4-2 and TRBJ1-5; TRBD1 might be the D (5 bases). V lost 2 bases and J lost 0, with 8 bases in between. The CDR3 is made up of 15 amino acids. Germline V lookup: CDR1 LGHNA, CDR2 YNFKEQ. The CDR3 bases are TGTGCCAGCAGCCAATCCGGGGGTAGCAATCAGCCCCAGCATTTT. Its protein product is CASSQSGGSNQPQHF.

J is TRBJ2-1 and V is TRBV11-2; 10 bases match TRBD1. This CDR3 contains 15 residues. Germline V gives CDR1 SGHAT, CDR2 FQNNGV. The V gene end was trimmed by 2 bases and the J gene end by 8 bases; junction bases not matched to a gene: 6. CDR3 sequence (DNA): TGTGCCAGCAGCTTATCCGGGACAGGGGTCTATGAGCAGTTCTTC. Encoded protein: CASSLSGTGVYEQFF.

The V and J genes are TRBV6-5 and TRBJ1-5; 7 bases fit TRBD1. CDR1 is MNHEY and CDR2 is SVGAGI in the germline V gene. With V trimmed by 8 bases and J by 7 bases, 8 bases remained unmatched. This CDR3 has 13 amino acids. In nucleotides, the CDR3 is TGTGCCAGCTACCCAGGGGGTAGACAGCCCCAGCATTTT. Translated: CASYPGGRQPQHF.